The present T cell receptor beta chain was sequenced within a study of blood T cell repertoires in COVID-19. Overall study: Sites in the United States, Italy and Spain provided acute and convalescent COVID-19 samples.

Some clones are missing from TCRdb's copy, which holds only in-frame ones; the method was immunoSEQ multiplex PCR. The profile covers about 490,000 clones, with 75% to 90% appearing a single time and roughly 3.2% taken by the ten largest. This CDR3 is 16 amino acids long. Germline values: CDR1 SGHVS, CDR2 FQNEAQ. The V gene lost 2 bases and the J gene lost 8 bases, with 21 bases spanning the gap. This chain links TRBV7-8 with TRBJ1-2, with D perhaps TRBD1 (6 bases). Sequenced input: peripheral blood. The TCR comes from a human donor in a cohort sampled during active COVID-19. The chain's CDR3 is CASSLTRDIRASGYTF. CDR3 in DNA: TGTGCCAGCAGCTTAACCCGGGACATCAGGGCTTCGGGCTACACCTTC.